Listed below are T cell receptor beta chains from one sample, sequenced in a study of early T cells in non-severe SARS-CoV-2 infection. Each CDR3 protein gets one entry after TCRdb re-called the 5' RACE reads with MiXCR. Among approximately 74,000 distinct CDR3 sequences, more than 13% were seen once, and the ten largest hold around 9.9%. Input material: whole blood. The receptors were sampled from an adult who was a healthcare worker with PCR-confirmed SARS-CoV-2 infection or an uninfected control (not recorded which). CDR3s include the opening cysteine and the closing phenylalanine or tryptophan. Each record gives: V gene, clone size, D gene, J gene, CDR3 protein, CDR3 DNA. D genes are given only for firm matches. The size of a clone is reported for some rows only, either as once, few or many, or as a class for expanded clones.

TRBV11-3	-	TRBD1	TRBJ2-2	CASSYRGQNTGELFF	TGTGCCAGCAGCTACAGGGGACAGAACACCGGGGAGCTGTTTTTT
TRBV10-3	few	TRBD1	TRBJ2-7	CAISESQGAYEQYF	TGTGCCATCAGTGAGTCGCAGGGGGCCTACGAGCAGTACTTC
TRBV28	many	-	TRBJ2-3	CASSGSGPTDTQYF	TGTGCCAGCAGTGGGTCGGGACCCACAGATACGCAGTATTTT
TRBV25-1	-	-	TRBJ2-1	CASSATYNEQFF	TGTGCCAGCAGTGCTACCTACAATGAGCAGTTCTTC
TRBV6-6	few	-	TRBJ1-1	CASRIENTEAFF	TGTGCCAGCAGGATAGAGAACACTGAAGCTTTCTTT
TRBV12-3/TRBV12-4	-	-	TRBJ1-1	CASTLQGNTEAFF	TGTGCCAGCACCCTACAGGGCAACACTGAAGCTTTCTTT
TRBV7-9	few	TRBD1	TRBJ1-1	CASSFHTGGTEAFF	TGTGCCAGCAGCTTCCATACAGGGGGCACTGAAGCTTTCTTT
TRBV15	many	-	TRBJ1-4	CATSRADDEKLFF	TGTGCCACCAGCAGAGCGGATGATGAAAAACTGTTTTTT
TRBV6-5	few	-	TRBJ1-6	CASSYSRGTPNSPLHF	TGTGCCAGCAGTTACTCGAGAGGGACACCAAATTCACCCCTCCACTTT
TRBV5-4	few	-	TRBJ2-1	CASSLGGGSYNEQFF	TGTGCCAGCAGCTTGGGCGGGGGCAGCTATAATGAGCAGTTCTTC
TRBV15	few	-	TRBJ2-3	CATSRTNRGIGADTQYF	TGTGCCACCAGCAGAACAAACCGGGGCATTGGGGCAGATACGCAGTATTTT